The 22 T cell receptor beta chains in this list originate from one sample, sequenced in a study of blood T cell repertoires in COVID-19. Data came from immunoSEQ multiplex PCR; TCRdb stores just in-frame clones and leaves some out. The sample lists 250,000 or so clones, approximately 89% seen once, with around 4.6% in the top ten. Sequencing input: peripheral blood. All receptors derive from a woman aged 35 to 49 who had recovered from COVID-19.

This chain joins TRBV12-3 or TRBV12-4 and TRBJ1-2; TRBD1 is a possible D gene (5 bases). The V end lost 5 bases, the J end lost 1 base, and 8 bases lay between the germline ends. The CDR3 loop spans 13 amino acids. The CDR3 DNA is TGTGCCAGCAGTCCAGGACATAACTATGGCTACACCTTC. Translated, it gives CASSPGHNYGYTF.

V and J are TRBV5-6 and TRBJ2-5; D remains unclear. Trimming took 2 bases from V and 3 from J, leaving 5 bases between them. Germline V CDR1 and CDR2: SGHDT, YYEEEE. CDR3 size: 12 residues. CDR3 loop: CASSFPKETQYF. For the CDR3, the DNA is TGTGCCAGCAGCTTCCCTAAAGAGACCCAGTACTTC.

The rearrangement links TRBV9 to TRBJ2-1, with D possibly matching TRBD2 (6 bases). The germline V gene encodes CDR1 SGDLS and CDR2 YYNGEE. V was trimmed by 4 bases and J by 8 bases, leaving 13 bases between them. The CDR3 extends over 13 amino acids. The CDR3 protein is CASSLRGDHEQFF. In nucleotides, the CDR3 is TGTGCCAGCAGCCTCCGCGGGGACCATGAGCAGTTCTTC.

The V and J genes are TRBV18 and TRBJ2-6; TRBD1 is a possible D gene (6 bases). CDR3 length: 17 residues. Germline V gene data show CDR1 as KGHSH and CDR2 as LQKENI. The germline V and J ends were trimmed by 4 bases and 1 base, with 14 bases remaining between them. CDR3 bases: TGTGCCAGCTCACTTAGACAGGTTCAATCTGGGGCCAACGTCCTGACTTTC. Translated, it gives CASSLRQVQSGANVLTF.

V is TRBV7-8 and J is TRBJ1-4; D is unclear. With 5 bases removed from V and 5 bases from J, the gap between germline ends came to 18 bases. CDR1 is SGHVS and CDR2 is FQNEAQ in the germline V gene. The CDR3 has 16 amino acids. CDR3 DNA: TGTGCCAGCAGCCCGCGGGCCCCGGCGGGGAATGAAAAACTGTTTTTT. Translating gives CASSPRAPAGNEKLFF. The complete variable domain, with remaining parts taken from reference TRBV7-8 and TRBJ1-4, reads GAGVSQSPRYKVAKRGQDVALRCDPISGHVSLFWYQQALGQGPEFLTYFQNEAQLDKSGLPSDRFFAERPEGSVSTLKIQRTQQEDSAVYLCASSPRAPAGNEKLFFGSGTQLSVL.

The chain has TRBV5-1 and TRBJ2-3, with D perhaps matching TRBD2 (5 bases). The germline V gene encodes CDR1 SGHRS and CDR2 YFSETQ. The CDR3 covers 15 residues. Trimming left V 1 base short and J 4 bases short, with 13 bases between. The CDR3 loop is CASSLIGVGADTQYF. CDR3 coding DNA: TGCGCCAGCAGCTTGATTGGGGTCGGGGCAGATACGCAGTATTTT.

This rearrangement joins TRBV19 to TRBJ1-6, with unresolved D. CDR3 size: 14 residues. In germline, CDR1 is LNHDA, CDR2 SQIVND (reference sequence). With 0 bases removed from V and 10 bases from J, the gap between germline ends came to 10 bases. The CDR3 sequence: CASSIDPVRSPLHF. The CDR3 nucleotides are TGTGCCAGTAGTATAGATCCCGTCAGGTCACCCCTCCACTTT.

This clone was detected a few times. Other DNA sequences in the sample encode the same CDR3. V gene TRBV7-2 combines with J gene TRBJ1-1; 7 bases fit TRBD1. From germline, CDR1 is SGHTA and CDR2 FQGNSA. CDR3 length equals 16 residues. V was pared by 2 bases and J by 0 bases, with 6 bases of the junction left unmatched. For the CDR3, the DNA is TGTGCCAGCAGCTTATACCCGACAGGGATGAACACTGAAGCTTTCTTT. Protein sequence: CASSLYPTGMNTEAFF.

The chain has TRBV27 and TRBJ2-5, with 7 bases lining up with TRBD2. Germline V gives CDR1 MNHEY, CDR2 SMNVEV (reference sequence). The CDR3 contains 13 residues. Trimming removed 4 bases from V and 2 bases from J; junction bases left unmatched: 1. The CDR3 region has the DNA TGTGCCAGCAGTTGGGGGGGACAAGAGACCCAGTACTTC. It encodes CASSWGGQETQYF.

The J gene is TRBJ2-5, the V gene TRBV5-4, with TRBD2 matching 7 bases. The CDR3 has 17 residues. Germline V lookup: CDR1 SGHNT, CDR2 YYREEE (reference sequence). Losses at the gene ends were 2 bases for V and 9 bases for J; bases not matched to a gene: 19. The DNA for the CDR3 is TGTGCCAGCAGCTTCGCGACTAGCTTTGGCCAACGAGGACCCCAGTACTTC. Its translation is CASSFATSFGQRGPQYF.

In nucleotides, the CDR3 is TGTGCCAGCAGCTTGACTAGCGGGAGGCTCTACAATGAGCAGTTCTTC. Translated, it gives CASSLTSGRLYNEQFF. The chain combines TRBV7-9 with TRBJ2-1; 13 bases fit TRBD2. V shed 3 bases, J shed 3 bases, and the junction held 2 bases outside the gene matches. This CDR3 comprises 16 residues. Per the germline V gene, CDR1 is SEHNR and CDR2 is FQNEAQ (reference sequence).

The CDR3 DNA reads TGTGCCAGCGGGGTGGACTTGTACAATGAGCAGTTCTTC. Protein product: CASGVDLYNEQFF. This chain uses TRBV25-1 with TRBJ2-1; TRBD2 is a possible D gene (5 bases). Germline values: CDR1 MGHDK, CDR2 SYGVNS. V lost 8 bases and J lost 4, with 12 bases in between. The CDR3 totals 13 residues.

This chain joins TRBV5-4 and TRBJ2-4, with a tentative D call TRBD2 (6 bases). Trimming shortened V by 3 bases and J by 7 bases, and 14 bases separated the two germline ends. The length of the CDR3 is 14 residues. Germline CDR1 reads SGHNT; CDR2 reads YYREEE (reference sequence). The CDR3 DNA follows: TGTGCCAGCAGCTCCCCGGGGGAAGGGAACATTCAGTACTTC. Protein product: CASSSPGEGNIQYF.

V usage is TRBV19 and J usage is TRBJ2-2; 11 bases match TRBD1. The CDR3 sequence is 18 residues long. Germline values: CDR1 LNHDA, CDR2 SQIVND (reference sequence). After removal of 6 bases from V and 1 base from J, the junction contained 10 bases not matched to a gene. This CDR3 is CASSRRTGGGRNTGELFF. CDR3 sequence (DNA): TGTGCCAGTAGCAGGAGGACAGGGGGCGGGAGGAACACCGGGGAGCTGTTTTTT.

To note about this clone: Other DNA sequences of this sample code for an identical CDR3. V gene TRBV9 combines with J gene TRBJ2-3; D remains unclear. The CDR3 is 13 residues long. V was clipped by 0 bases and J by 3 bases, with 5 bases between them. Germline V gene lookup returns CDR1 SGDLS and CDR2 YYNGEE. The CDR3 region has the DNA TGTGCCAGCAGCGTAGCCTCGACAGATACGCAGTATTTT. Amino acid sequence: CASSVASTDTQYF. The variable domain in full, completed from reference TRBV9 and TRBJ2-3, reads DSGVTQTPKHLITATGQRVTLRCSPRSGDLSVYWYQQSLDQGLQFLIQYYNGEERAKGNILERFSAQQFPDLHSELNLSSLELGDSALYFCASSVASTDTQYFGPGTRLTVL.

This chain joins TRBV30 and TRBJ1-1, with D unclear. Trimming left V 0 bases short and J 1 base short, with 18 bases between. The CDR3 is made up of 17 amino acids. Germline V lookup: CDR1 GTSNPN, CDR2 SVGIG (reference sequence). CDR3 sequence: CAWSVPGSPARNTEAFF. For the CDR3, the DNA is TGTGCCTGGAGTGTACCCGGGTCTCCGGCTCGGAACACTGAAGCTTTCTTT. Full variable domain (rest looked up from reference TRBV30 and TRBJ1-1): SQTIHQWPATLVQPVGSPLSLECTVEGTSNPNLYWYRQAAGRGLQLLFYSVGIGQISSEVPQNLSASRPQDRQFILSSKKLLLSDSGFYLCAWSVPGSPARNTEAFFGQGTRLTVV.

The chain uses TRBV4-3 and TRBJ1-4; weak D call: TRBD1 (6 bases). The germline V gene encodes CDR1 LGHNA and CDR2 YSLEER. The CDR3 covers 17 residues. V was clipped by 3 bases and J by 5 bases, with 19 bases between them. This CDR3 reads CASSHEKGGAWNEKLFF. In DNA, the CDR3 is TGCGCCAGCAGCCACGAAAAAGGGGGTGCATGGAATGAAAAACTGTTTTTT.

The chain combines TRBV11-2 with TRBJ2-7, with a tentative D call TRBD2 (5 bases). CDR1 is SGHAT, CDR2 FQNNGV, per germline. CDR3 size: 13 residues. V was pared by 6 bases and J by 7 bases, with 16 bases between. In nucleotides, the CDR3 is TGTGCCAGCAGAGACGACGGAGGCTGGGAGCAGTACTTC. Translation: CASRDDGGWEQYF.

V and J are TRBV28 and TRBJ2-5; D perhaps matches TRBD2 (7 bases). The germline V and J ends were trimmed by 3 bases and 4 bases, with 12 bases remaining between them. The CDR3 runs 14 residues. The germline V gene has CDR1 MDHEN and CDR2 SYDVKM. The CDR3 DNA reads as TGTGCCAGCAGTTTTATCGGGGGGCGAGAGACCCAGTACTTC. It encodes CASSFIGGRETQYF.

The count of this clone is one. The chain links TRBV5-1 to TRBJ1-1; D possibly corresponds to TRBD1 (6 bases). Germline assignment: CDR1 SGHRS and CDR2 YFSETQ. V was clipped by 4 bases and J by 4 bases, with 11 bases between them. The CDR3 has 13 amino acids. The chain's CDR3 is CASSKGTTTEAFF. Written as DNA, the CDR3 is TGCGCCAGCAGCAAGGGGACAACCACTGAAGCTTTCTTT.

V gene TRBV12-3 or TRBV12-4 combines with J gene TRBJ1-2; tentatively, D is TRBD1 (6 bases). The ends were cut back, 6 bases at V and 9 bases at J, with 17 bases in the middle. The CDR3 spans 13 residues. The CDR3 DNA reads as TGTGCCAGCAGATCCAACAGGGTAAATAGCTACACCTTC. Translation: CASRSNRVNSYTF.

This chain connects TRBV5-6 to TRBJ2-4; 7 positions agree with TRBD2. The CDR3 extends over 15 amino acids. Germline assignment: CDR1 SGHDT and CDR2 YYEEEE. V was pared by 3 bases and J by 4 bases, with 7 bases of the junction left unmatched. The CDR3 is CASSWQAGLKNIQYF. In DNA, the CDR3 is TGTGCCAGCAGCTGGCAAGCGGGACTTAAAAACATTCAGTACTTC.